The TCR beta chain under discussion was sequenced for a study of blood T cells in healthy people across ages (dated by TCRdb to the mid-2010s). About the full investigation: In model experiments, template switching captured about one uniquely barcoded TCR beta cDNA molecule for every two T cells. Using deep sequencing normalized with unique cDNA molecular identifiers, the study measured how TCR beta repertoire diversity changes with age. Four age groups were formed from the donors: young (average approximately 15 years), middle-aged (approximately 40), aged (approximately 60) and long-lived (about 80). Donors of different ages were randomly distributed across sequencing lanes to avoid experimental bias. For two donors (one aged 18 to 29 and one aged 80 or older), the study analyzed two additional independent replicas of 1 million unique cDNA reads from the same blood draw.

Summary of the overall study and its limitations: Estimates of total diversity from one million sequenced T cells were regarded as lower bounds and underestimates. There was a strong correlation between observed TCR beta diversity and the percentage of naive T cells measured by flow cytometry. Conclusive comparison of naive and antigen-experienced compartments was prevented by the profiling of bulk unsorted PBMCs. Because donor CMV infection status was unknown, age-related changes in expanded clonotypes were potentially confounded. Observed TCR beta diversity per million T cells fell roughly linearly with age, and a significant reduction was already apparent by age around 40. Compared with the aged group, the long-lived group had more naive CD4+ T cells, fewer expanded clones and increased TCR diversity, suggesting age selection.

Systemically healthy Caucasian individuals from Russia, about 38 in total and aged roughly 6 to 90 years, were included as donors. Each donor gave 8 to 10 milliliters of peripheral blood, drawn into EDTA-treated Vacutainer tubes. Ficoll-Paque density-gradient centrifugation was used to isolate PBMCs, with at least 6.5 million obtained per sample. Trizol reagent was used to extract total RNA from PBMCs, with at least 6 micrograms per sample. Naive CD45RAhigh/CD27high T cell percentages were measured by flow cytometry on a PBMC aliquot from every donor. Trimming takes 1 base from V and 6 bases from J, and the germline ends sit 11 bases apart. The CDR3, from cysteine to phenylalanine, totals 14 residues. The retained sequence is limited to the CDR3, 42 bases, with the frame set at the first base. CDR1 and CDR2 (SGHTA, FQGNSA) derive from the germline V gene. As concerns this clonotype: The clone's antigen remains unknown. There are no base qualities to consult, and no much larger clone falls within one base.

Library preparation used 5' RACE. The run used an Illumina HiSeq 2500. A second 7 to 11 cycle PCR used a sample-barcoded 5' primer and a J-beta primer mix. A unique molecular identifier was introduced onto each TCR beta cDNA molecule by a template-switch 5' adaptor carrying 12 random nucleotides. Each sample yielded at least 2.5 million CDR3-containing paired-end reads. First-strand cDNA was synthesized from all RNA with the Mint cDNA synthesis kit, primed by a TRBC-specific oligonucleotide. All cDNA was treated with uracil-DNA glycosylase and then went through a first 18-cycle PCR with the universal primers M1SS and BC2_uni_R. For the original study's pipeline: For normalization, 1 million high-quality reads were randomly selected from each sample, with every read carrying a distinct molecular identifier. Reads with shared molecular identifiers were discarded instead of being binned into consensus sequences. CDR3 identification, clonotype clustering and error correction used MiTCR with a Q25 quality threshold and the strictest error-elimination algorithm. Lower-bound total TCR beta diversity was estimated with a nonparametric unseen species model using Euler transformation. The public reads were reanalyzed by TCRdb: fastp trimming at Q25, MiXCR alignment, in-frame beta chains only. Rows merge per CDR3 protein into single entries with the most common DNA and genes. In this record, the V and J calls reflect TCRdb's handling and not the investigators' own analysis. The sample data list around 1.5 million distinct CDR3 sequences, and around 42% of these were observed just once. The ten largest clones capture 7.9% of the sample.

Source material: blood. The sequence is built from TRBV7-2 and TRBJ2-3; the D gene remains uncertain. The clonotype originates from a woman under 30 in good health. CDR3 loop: CASSLDPPGDTQYF. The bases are TGTGCCAGCAGCTTAGATCCTCCCGGCGATACGCAGTATTTT.